Listed below are T cell receptor beta chains from one sample, sequenced in a study of vaccination and CD4 T cells after COVID-19. For these receptors, no antigen is known. TCRdb ran MiXCR on the PCR reads and lists one entry per CDR3 protein. This repertoire shows more than 15,000 distinct CDR3 sequences, around 30% found once; its top ten account for about 15%. Material for sequencing was cultured CD4+ T cells from blood. The source is a human donor with COVID-19. The CDR3 runs from the conserved cysteine through the conserved F or W. D genes are given only for firm matches. Where a row states a size, it is once, few, many or the class of an expanded clone; other rows omit it.

CDR3aa | CDR3nt | v_gene | abundance | j_gene | d_gene
CASRGRGRLEQFF | TGTGCCAGCAGGGGGAGGGGGAGACTTGAGCAGTTCTTC | TRBV6-1 | NA | TRBJ2-1 | NA
CASSNGGENTDTQYF | TGTGCCAGCAGCAATGGGGGGGAGAACACAGATACGCAGTATTTT | TRBV2 | NA | TRBJ2-3 | TRBD2
CASSPDPSSGGTGELFF | TGCGCCAGCAGCCCCGATCCTTCTAGCGGGGGCACCGGGGAGCTGTTTTTT | TRBV4-3 | NA | TRBJ2-2 | TRBD2
CASSLNPRYGYTF | TGTGCCAGCAGTTTAAATCCCCGCTATGGCTACACCTTC | TRBV28 | NA | TRBJ1-2 | NA
CASSPLDRVLGGYTF | TGTGCCAGTAGTCCTTTAGACAGAGTCCTCGGTGGCTACACCTTC | TRBV19 | NA | TRBJ1-2 | NA
CASSQVQAENTDTQYF | TGTGCCAGCAGCCAAGTCCAAGCGGAAAACACAGATACGCAGTATTTT | TRBV7-2 | NA | TRBJ2-3 | NA
CASSLTGGNYEQYF | TGTGCCAGCAGTTTGACGGGGGGGAACTACGAGCAGTACTTC | TRBV12-3/TRBV12-4 | NA | TRBJ2-7 | TRBD2
CSAKTSGGSSYNEQFF | TGCAGTGCTAAAACTAGCGGGGGCAGCTCCTACAATGAGCAGTTCTTC | TRBV20-1 | NA | TRBJ2-1 | TRBD2
CASTTENYGYTF | TGTGCCAGCACGACTGAAAACTATGGCTACACCTTC | TRBV2 | NA | TRBJ1-2 | NA
CASSQTENQPQHF | TGTGCCAGCAGCCAGACAGAGAATCAGCCCCAGCATTTT | TRBV12-3/TRBV12-4 | few | TRBJ1-5 | NA
CSARRLTGGGNSPLHF | TGCAGTGCTAGGAGGCTAACAGGGGGTGGTAATTCACCCCTCCACTTT | TRBV20-1 | NA | TRBJ1-6 | TRBD1
CASRFGSPSSEQYF | TGTGCCAGCAGATTCGGGAGCCCTAGCTCCGAGCAGTACTTC | TRBV27 | NA | TRBJ2-7 | NA
CASSQTTRTGELFF | TGCGCCAGCAGCCAGACGACCAGGACCGGGGAGCTGTTTTTT | TRBV5-1 | few | TRBJ2-2 | NA
CASSSRQGLVGNTIYF | TGTGCCAGCAGCTCCCGACAGGGACTGGTCGGAAACACCATATATTTT | TRBV7-2 | NA | TRBJ1-3 | TRBD1
CASSLTSGGFYRYF | TGCGCCAGCAGCTTGACTAGCGGGGGTTTCTATCGGTATTTT | TRBV5-1 | NA | TRBJ2-3 | TRBD2
CASSSRSRTGELFF | TGTGCCAGCAGCTCCCGATCACGGACCGGGGAGCTGTTTTTT | TRBV7-2 | few | TRBJ2-2 | NA
CASSGAAGGFTDTQYF | TGTGCCAGTAGTGGGGCAGCGGGGGGGTTTACAGATACGCAGTATTTT | TRBV19 | NA | TRBJ2-3 | TRBD2
CASSQTRGTDTQYF | TGCGCCAGCAGCCAGACGCGGGGCACAGATACGCAGTATTTT | TRBV4-1 | NA | TRBJ2-3 | NA
CASSAHRGEELFF | TGTGCCAGCAGCGCCCACAGGGGCGAGGAGCTGTTTTTT | TRBV7-6 | NA | TRBJ2-2 | TRBD1
CASSEGENIQYF | TGTGCCAGCAGTGAGGGGGAAAACATTCAGTACTTC | TRBV6-4 | NA | TRBJ2-4 | NA
CASSPQRLPLETQYF | TGTGCCAGCAGTCCGCAGAGACTACCTCTGGAGACCCAGTACTTC | TRBV28 | NA | TRBJ2-5 | NA
CASSPRQGLNTEAFF | TGTGCCAGCAGCCCCCGACAGGGGTTGAACACTGAAGCTTTCTTT | TRBV7-9 | NA | TRBJ1-1 | TRBD1
CASSNRGGQGTYF | TGTGCCAGTAGTAACCGAGGCGGGCAGGGGACTTACTTT | TRBV19 | NA | TRBJ1-6 | NA
CASSPSKGPNQPQHF | TGTGCCAGCAGTCCTTCGAAGGGGCCCAATCAGCCCCAGCATTTT | TRBV12-3/TRBV12-4 | NA | TRBJ1-5 | NA
CASSGIRVANEKLFF | TGTGCCAGCAGCGGCATAAGGGTTGCTAATGAAAAACTGTTTTTT | TRBV12-1 | once | TRBJ1-4 | NA
CASTGQGPGGNTEAFF | TGTGCCAGCACCGGACAGGGGCCGGGGGGTAACACTGAAGCTTTCTTT | TRBV6-1 | few | TRBJ1-1 | TRBD1
CASSLEGPTDTQYF | TGTGCCAGCAGCCTAGAGGGACCGACAGATACGCAGTATTTT | TRBV5-4 | NA | TRBJ2-3 | NA
CSASVTGTQETQYF | TGCAGTGCTAGCGTTACCGGGACCCAAGAGACCCAGTACTTC | TRBV20-1 | few | TRBJ2-5 | NA
CASSIRGQVLRTEAFF | TGTGCCAGTAGTATCCGGGGACAGGTCCTAAGGACTGAAGCTTTCTTT | TRBV19 | NA | TRBJ1-1 | TRBD1
CASSEYGTGDSDTQYF | TGTGCCAGCAGTGAATACGGGACAGGGGATTCAGATACGCAGTATTTT | TRBV25-1 | few | TRBJ2-3 | TRBD1
CASSQVSPRTDTQYF | TGTGCCAGCAGCCAGGTCTCCCCCCGCACAGATACGCAGTATTTT | TRBV4-2 | NA | TRBJ2-3 | NA
CASTQIGGSLNTEAFF | TGTGCCAGCACCCAAATCGGGGGATCCTTGAACACTGAAGCTTTCTTT | TRBV14 | NA | TRBJ1-1 | NA
CASSLAGRGTYNEQFF | TGTGCCAGCAGCTTAGCGGGTCGGGGGACTTACAATGAGCAGTTCTTC | TRBV7-2 | NA | TRBJ2-1 | NA
CATAPDTSHSNEQFF | TGTGCCACCGCCCCGGACACTAGTCATAGCAATGAGCAGTTCTTC | TRBV24-1 | once | TRBJ2-1 | NA
CASRRGRGTNYGYTF | TGTGCCAGCAGGAGGGGCCGGGGCACGAACTATGGCTACACCTTC | TRBV6-1 | few | TRBJ1-2 | NA